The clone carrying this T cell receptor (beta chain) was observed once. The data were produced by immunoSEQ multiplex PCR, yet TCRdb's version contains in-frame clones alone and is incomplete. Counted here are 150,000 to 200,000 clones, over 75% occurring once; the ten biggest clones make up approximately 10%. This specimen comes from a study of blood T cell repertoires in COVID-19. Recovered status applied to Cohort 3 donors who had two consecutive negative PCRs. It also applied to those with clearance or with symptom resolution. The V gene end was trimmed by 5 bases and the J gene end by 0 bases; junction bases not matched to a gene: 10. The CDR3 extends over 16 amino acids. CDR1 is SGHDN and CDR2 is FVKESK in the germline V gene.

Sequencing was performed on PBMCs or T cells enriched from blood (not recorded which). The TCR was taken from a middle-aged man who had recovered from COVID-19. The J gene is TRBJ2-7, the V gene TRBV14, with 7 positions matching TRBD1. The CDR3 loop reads CASSAGYRGFSYEQYF. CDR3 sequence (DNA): TGTGCCAGCAGCGCAGGTTACAGGGGCTTCTCCTACGAGCAGTACTTC.